This T cell receptor beta chain emerged from a study of T cell responses to AZD1222 COVID-19 vaccine (dated by TCRdb to the early 2020s). With respect to the entire study: AZD1222 recipients with second doses at about 4 weeks or about 12 weeks were pooled, because spike-specific TCR depth and breadth did not differ between schedules. Trial participants were enrolled into age subgroups of 18-55, 56-69 and 70-plus years, which contained approximately 150, 28 and 58 TCR-sequenced participants, respectively. TCR sequencing was performed for roughly 250 trial participants, of whom around 200 were given two doses of AZD1222 and around 26 were given two doses of MenACWY control vaccine.

Findings and caveats that apply to the study as a whole: A significant rise in spike-specific TCR breadth and depth was observed after two AZD1222 doses relative to day 0 and relative to MenACWY recipients. In the small 56-69-year group, the increase in depth fell short of significance, most likely because of low power. Because no day 14 peak-response samples were available, the repertoires could be characterized only after the peak T cell response. Participants were mostly white British, with more females than males. The authors suggested clonal diversity may have been underestimated. Reportedly, almost half of the unique spike-specific TCRs recognized epitopes lying outside the regions that are mutated in the B.1.351 and B.1.1.7 variants. Only five to seven AZD1222 recipients were SARS-CoV-2 seropositive at baseline, limiting conclusions about previously exposed vaccinees. Vaccine-associated CD4 TCRs spanned the whole spike protein, with dominant responses in regions 160-218 and 743-854.

In light of the paper, this sample's time point label describes: baseline before first vaccination. Vaccinee samples came from UK trials COV001 and COV002, including a single-blind randomized controlled phase 2/3 trial of AZD1222 (ChAdOx1 nCoV-19) in healthy adults. Trial participant PBMC samples were collected at day 0 and day 28 after the second dose for TCRbeta chain sequencing. The CDR3 regions of human TCRbeta chains were subjected to immunosequencing. The paper's processing steps were these. TCRs in the repertoires were matched against a reference library of SARS-CoV-2-specific TCRs that had been generated with the MIRA antigen-specificity platform. Breadth was defined as the fraction of unique TCRs that were SARS-CoV-2-associated. Depth was defined as the fraction of total T cells that were SARS-CoV-2-associated. Each spike-specific TCR was assigned to its reactive spike region and to a CD4 or CD8 class using the MIRA data. Log10-transformed breadth and depth values were compared by one-way ANOVA with Sidak's multiple comparisons tests. The source is immuneACCESS, and TCRdb retained only in-frame sequences with V and J called. Part of the clones is not carried over; for the studies checked, unresolved V genes explain less than half of this, and the remainder is unexplained. The DNA gave D and trimming, while V, J and clone size come from that table. For this sample the table gives 75,000 to 90,000 clones, of which 70% to 90% were detected only once. Clones ranked in the top ten supply 10% to 15% of the sample.

A note on this clone: Its specific antigen is unknown. No base-level quality is on record; no much larger clone is a single base apart.

This specimen was peripheral blood, taken on day 0 of AZD1222 vaccination. This clonotype was sampled from an adult in good health.

Here the CDR3 is given as CASSFRQLLNEKLFF. The nucleotide sequence is TGTGCCAGCAGTTTTCGCCAGCTACTTAATGAAAAACTGTTTTTT. Recombination joined TRBV28 with TRBJ1-4; the D gene identity is not certain. Spanning cysteine to phenylalanine, the CDR3 consists of 15 amino acids. The sequence is cut down to CDR3 DNA, 45 bases in frame from base 1. As encoded in the germline V gene, CDR1 is MDHEN while CDR2 is SYDVKM. V and J lose 3 bases and 4 bases, and a span of 12 bases separates them.